Listed below are T cell receptor beta chains from one sample, sequenced in a study of blood T cell repertoires in COVID-19. Sequenced by immunoSEQ multiplex PCR; TCRdb stores in-frame clones only, minus some. The sample contains approximately 200,000 clones, about 87% of which appear only once. The specimen sequenced was peripheral blood. These receptor sequences come from an older man with acute or convalescent COVID-19. The CDR3 runs from the conserved cysteine through the conserved F or W. A D gene is named only where the DNA matches it firmly. The size entry is marked missing in some rows and otherwise reads once, few, many or a size class.

clone size	V gene	D gene	J gene	CDR3 length	CDR3 DNA	CDR3 protein
few	TRBV7-3	.	TRBJ2-5	15	TGTGCCAGCAGCTTAACACCGACTCCCGGGGAGACCCAGTACTTC	CASSLTPTPGETQYF
.	TRBV5-1	TRBD1	TRBJ2-3	19	TGCGCCAGCAGCTCCCGGACAGGTGAAATTCGGAGGTTGACAGATACGCAGTATTTT	CASSSRTGEIRRLTDTQYF
few	TRBV29-1	.	TRBJ1-3	12	TGCAGCGGTACAGGGTCTGGAAACACCATATATTTT	CSGTGSGNTIYF
.	TRBV27	TRBD2	TRBJ2-3	15	TGTGCCAGCAGTTTGGAGGGAGGGCCCTTTGATACGCAGTATTTT	CASSLEGGPFDTQYF
many	TRBV24-1	TRBD2	TRBJ2-2	15	TGTGCCACCAGTGATTTGACTAGCGACACCGGGGAGCTGTTTTTT	CATSDLTSDTGELFF
.	TRBV27	TRBD1	TRBJ1-3	17	TGTGCCAGCAGTCAAAGACAGGGGCAGAGCTCTGGAAACACCATATATTTT	CASSQRQGQSSGNTIYF
.	TRBV27	TRBD1	TRBJ1-1	14	TGTGCCAGCAGTGACAGGGGGCTAAACACTGAAGCTTTCTTT	CASSDRGLNTEAFF
.	TRBV7-9	TRBD1	TRBJ1-3	16	TGTGCCAGCAGCCTAGAGGGCAGGGGGACTGGAAACACCATATATTTT	CASSLEGRGTGNTIYF
.	TRBV2	.	TRBJ2-5	13	TGTGCCAGCAGTACAGGGTTAGAAGAGACCCAGTACTTC	CASSTGLEETQYF
.	TRBV19	TRBD2	TRBJ2-1	15	TGTGCCAGTAGTATAACGACTAGCGGGCGTAATGAGCAGTTCTTC	CASSITTSGRNEQFF
.	TRBV10-3	.	TRBJ1-2	14	TGTGCCATCAGTGAGAGTGCGGATGCGTATGGCTACACCTTC	CAISESADAYGYTF
once	TRBV6-2/TRBV6-3	TRBD1	TRBJ1-2	16	TGTGCCAGCAGTTCTCCCTTTCGACAGGGGCTCTATGGCTACACCTTC	CASSSPFRQGLYGYTF
few	TRBV25-1	TRBD1	TRBJ1-2	15	TGTGCCAGCAGTGGGGGACAGGGTATCGGCTATGGCTACACCTTC	CASSGGQGIGYGYTF
.	TRBV24-1	.	TRBJ2-3	13	TGTGCCACCAGTGACGGGAGCACAGATACGCAGTATTTT	CATSDGSTDTQYF
.	TRBV18	.	TRBJ2-7	15	TGTGCCAGCTCACCACCTAATGGACAAATCTACGAGCAGTACTTC	CASSPPNGQIYEQYF
.	TRBV18	.	TRBJ2-3	16	TGTGCCAGCTCACCACCGCATCGGGGGTTCACAGATACGCAGTATTTT	CASSPPHRGFTDTQYF
once	TRBV11-2	TRBD1	TRBJ1-2	14	TGTGCCAGCAGCTCAGGACAGGGTTACTATGGCTACACCTTC	CASSSGQGYYGYTF
.	TRBV28	.	TRBJ2-1	16	TGTGCCAGCAGTTTTACTGGCGGGGCTGGCCATATGGGGCAGTTCTTC	CASSFTGGAGHMGQFF
.	TRBV5-1	TRBD1	TRBJ1-2	14	TGCGCCAGCAGCCCTGGACAGGGCCCCTATGGCTACACCTTC	CASSPGQGPYGYTF
.	TRBV10-3	.	TRBJ1-3	13	TGTGCCATCAGTGATTCTAACCCGAACACCATATATTTT	CAISDSNPNTIYF
.	TRBV18	TRBD1	TRBJ2-1	13	TGTGCCAGCTCACCGACAGGGAGCAATGAGCAGTTCTTC	CASSPTGSNEQFF
.	TRBV5-1	TRBD1	TRBJ2-1	15	TGCGCCAGCAGTGATGGGACAGGGCGGCACAATGAGCAGTTCTTC	CASSDGTGRHNEQFF